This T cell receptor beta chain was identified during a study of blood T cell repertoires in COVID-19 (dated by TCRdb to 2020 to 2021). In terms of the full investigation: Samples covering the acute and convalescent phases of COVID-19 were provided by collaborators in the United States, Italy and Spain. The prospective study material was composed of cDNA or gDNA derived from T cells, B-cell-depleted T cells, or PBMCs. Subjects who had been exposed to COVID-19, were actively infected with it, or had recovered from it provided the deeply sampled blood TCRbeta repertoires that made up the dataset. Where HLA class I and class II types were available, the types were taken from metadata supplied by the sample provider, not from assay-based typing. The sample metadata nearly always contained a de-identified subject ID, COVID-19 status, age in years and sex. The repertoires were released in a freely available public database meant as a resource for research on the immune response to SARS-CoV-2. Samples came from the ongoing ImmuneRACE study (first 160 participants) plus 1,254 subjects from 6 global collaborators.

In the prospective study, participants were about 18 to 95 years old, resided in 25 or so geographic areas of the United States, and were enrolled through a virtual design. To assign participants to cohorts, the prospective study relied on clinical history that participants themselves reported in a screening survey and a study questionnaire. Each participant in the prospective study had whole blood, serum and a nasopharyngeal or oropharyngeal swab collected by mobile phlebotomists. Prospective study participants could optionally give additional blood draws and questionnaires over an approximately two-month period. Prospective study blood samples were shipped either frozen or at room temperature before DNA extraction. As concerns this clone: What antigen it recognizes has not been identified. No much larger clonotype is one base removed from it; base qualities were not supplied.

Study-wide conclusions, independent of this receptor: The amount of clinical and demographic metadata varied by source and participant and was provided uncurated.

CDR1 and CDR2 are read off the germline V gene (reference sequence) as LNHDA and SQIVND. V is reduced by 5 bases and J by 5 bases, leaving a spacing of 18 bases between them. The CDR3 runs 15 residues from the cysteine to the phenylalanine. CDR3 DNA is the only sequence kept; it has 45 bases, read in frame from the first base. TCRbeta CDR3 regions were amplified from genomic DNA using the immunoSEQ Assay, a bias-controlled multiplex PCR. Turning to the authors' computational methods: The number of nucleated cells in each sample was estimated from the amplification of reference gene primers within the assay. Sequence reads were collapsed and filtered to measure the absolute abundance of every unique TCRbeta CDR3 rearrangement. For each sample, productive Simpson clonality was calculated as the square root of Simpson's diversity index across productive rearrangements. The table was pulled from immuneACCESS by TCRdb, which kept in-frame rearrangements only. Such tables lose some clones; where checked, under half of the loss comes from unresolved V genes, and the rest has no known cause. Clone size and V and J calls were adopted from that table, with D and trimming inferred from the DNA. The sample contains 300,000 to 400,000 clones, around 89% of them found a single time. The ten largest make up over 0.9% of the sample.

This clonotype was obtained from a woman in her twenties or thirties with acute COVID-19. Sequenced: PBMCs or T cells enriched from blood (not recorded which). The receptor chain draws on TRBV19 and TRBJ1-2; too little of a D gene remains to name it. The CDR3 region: CASSPPERYRYGYTF. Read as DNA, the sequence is TGTGCCAGTAGTCCCCCCGAGCGGTATCGGTATGGCTACACCTTC.